These 8 T cell receptor beta chains originate from one sample sequenced in a study of T cells in Graves' hyperthyroidism and ophthalmopathy. RNA transcripts were the template for amplifying TCR beta CDR3 regions. Initially, a first-round RT-PCR of the TCR CDR3 employed the HTBI primer set. One entry per CDR3 protein results from TCRdb running MiXCR on the multiplex PCR reads. This table has hundreds of thousands of distinct CDR3 sequences, approximately 14% appearing once. Specimen: blood. Receptors were obtained from a woman in her late teens or twenties with Graves' hyperthyroidism.

This clonotype was counted between two and nine times. This chain uses TRBV19 with TRBJ2-7; D is uncertain. V lost 7 bases to trimming and J lost 2 bases, with 18 bases between them. CDR3 length: 15 amino acids. In germline, CDR1 is LNHDA, CDR2 SQIVND (reference sequence). The CDR3 region is CASTPGKQIPYEQYF. CDR3 nucleotide sequence: TGTGCCAGTACTCCGGGCAAACAAATACCCTACGAGCAGTACTTC.

This clonotype has a handful of counts. V is TRBV6-1 and J is TRBJ1-2; no firm D call. Germline V gene data show CDR1 as MNHNS and CDR2 as SASEGT. Trimming stripped 7 bases from V and 6 bases from J, with 18 bases between. This CDR3 contains 14 residues. CDR3 DNA sequence: TGTGCCAGCACCGACGGGCCAAAAGAGGATGGCTACACCTTC. It specifies CASTDGPKEDGYTF.

The chain joins TRBV14 to TRBJ1-6; D may be TRBD1 (5 bases). Trimming shortened V by 5 bases and J by 4 bases, and 12 bases separated the two germline ends. This CDR3 region has 15 residues. CDR1 and CDR2 (germline): SGHDN, FVKESK. The CDR3 region has the DNA TGTGCCAGCAGCTCTCGGGACCTTTATAATTCACCCCTCCACTTT. It encodes CASSSRDLYNSPLHF.

This clonotype was counted ten times or more. V gene TRBV30 combines with J gene TRBJ1-6, with no clear D. This CDR3 spans 12 amino acids. CDR1 GTSNPN and CDR2 SVGIG come from the germline V gene (reference sequence). The germline V and J ends were trimmed by 0 bases and 7 bases, with 4 bases remaining between them. CDR3 bases: TGTGCCTGGAGTGTCCCAAATTCACCCCTCCACTTT. Translation: CAWSVPNSPLHF. Drawing the rest from reference TRBV30 and TRBJ1-6, the complete variable domain is SQTIHQWPATLVQPVGSPLSLECTVEGTSNPNLYWYRQAAGRGLQLLFYSVGIGQISSEVPQNLSASRPQDRQFILSSKKLLLSDSGFYLCAWSVPNSPLHFGNGTRLTVT.

This clonotype has a count of ten or more. This rearrangement joins TRBV6-1 to TRBJ1-1; D perhaps matches TRBD1 (6 bases). CDR1 is MNHNS, CDR2 SASEGT, per germline. This CDR3 is 14 amino acids long. With 5 bases removed from V and 10 bases from J, the gap between germline ends came to 20 bases. The CDR3, as DNA: TGTGCCAGCAGTCCACTCCGGGACACCGAGCCAGCTTTCTTT. Amino acid sequence: CASSPLRDTEPAFF.

The sample holds many counts of this clonotype. The chain carries TRBV13 and TRBJ2-1; 7 bases match TRBD2. V lost 0 bases to trimming and J lost 4 bases; unmatched junction nucleotides: 6. Germline lookup yields CDR1 PRHDT and CDR2 FYEKMQ (reference sequence). The CDR3 runs 16 residues. CDR3 residues: CASSLGSSGQYNEQFF. CDR3 sequence (DNA): TGTGCCAGCAGCTTAGGGTCTAGCGGACAATACAATGAGCAGTTCTTC. The full variable domain, in which reference TRBV13 and TRBJ2-1 provide the parts outside the CDR3, is AAGVIQSPRHLIKEKRETATLKCYPIPRHDTVYWYQQGPGQDPQFLISFYEKMQSDKGSIPDRFSAQQFSDYHSELNMSSLELGDSALYFCASSLGSSGQYNEQFFGPGTRLTVL.

At least ten counts were recorded for this clonotype. The V gene is TRBV12-3 or TRBV12-4, the J gene TRBJ2-2; D uncertain. Trimming shortened V by 3 bases and J by 6 bases, and 20 bases separated the two germline ends. This CDR3 has 17 amino acids. CDR3 loop: CASSFPLDAASAGELFF. The CDR3 DNA reads as TGTGCCAGCAGTTTCCCGCTGGACGCGGCCTCGGCCGGGGAGCTGTTTTTT.

This chain links TRBV9 with TRBJ1-3, with D uncertain. Trimming stripped 0 bases from V and 0 bases from J, with 10 bases between. Germline assignment: CDR1 SGDLS and CDR2 YYNGEE. The CDR3 is 16 residues long. CDR3 DNA: TGTGCCAGCAGCGTAGACAACCGCCACTCTGGAAACACCATATATTTT. Residues: CASSVDNRHSGNTIYF.